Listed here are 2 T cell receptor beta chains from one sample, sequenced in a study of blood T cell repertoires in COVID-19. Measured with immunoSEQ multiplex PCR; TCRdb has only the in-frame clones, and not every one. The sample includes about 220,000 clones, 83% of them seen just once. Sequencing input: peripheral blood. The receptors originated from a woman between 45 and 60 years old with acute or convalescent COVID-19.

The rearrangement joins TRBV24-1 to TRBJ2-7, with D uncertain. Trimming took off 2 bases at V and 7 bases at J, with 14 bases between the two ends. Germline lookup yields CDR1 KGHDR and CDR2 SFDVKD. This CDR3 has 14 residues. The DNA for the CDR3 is TGTGCCACCAGTGATTGGAAGTCTGGAGCTGAGCAGTACTTC. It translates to CATSDWKSGAEQYF.

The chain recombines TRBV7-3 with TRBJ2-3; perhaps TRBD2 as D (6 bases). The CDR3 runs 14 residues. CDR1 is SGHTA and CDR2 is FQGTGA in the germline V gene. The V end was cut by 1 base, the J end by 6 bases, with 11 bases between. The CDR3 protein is CASSLRGGEDTQYF. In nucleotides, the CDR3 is TGTGCCAGCAGCTTAAGGGGCGGGGAGGATACGCAGTATTTT.